This is a list of T cell receptor beta chains from one sample in a study of technical replicates of blood from a handful of donors. Repertoires were generated with immunoSEQ multiplex PCR, while TCRdb's copy carries only in-frame clones and drops some. The table includes 85,000 to 100,000 clones, almost 96% detected once. Sequenced material: T cells isolated from PBMCs. All receptors derive from a human donor in good health. Both conserved end residues are part of each CDR3. The D gene is left open where the match is weak. Clone size appears in some rows only: once, few, many, or a class for an expanded clone.

CDR3nt: TGCGCCAGCAGCCAAGACGGACAGGGCTTATATGGCTACACCTTC
CDR3aa: CASSQDGQGLYGYTF
j_gene: TRBJ1-2
d_gene: TRBD1
abundance: .
v_gene: TRBV4-1

CDR3nt: TGTGCCAGCAGTTCCTCCTTAACAGTCAGTCAAGAGACCCAGTACTTC
CDR3aa: CASSSSLTVSQETQYF
j_gene: TRBJ2-5
d_gene: .
abundance: .
v_gene: TRBV6-5

CDR3nt: TGCGCCAGCTCCTTAAGGGGCCAGGGGCCATTTATGAACACTGAAGCTTTCTTT
CDR3aa: CASSLRGQGPFMNTEAFF
j_gene: TRBJ1-1
d_gene: .
abundance: .
v_gene: TRBV5-1

CDR3nt: TGTGCCAGCAGTTTATCGCTGGAGCTCTATGGCTACACCTTC
CDR3aa: CASSLSLELYGYTF
j_gene: TRBJ1-2
d_gene: .
abundance: .
v_gene: TRBV27

CDR3nt: TGTGCCAGCAGTTTATCCCAAGCGGGATCCCACGAGCAGTACTTC
CDR3aa: CASSLSQAGSHEQYF
j_gene: TRBJ2-7
d_gene: TRBD2
abundance: .
v_gene: TRBV28

CDR3nt: TGTGCCAGCAGCGGGGCGGACAGCCCCAATCAGCCCCAGCATTTT
CDR3aa: CASSGADSPNQPQHF
j_gene: TRBJ1-5
d_gene: .
abundance: .
v_gene: TRBV9

CDR3nt: TGTGCCAGTAAGGACAGGGGAGCTCAGCCCCAGCATTTT
CDR3aa: CASKDRGAQPQHF
j_gene: TRBJ1-5
d_gene: TRBD1
abundance: .
v_gene: TRBV2

CDR3nt: TGTGCCATCAGTGGGACAGGGTCAGGAGTACTCTCCTACGAGCAGTACTTC
CDR3aa: CAISGTGSGVLSYEQYF
j_gene: TRBJ2-7
d_gene: TRBD1
abundance: once
v_gene: TRBV10-3

CDR3nt: TGTGCCAGCAGCTTAGAGGGGGCCCCCAATCAGCCCCAGCATTTT
CDR3aa: CASSLEGAPNQPQHF
j_gene: TRBJ1-5
d_gene: TRBD1
abundance: .
v_gene: TRBV7-6

CDR3nt: TGTGCCAGCAGCTCCCCGGGGGACAGGGGTACTGAAGCTTTCTTT
CDR3aa: CASSSPGDRGTEAFF
j_gene: TRBJ1-1
d_gene: TRBD1
abundance: .
v_gene: TRBV7-9

CDR3nt: TGTGCCAGCAGTCGCCGGGAGCCTTCTATTGGGTACACCTTC
CDR3aa: CASSRREPSIGYTF
j_gene: TRBJ1-2
d_gene: .
abundance: .
v_gene: TRBV6-5

CDR3nt: TGTGCCAGCAGTGAAATTTTATGGGGGCTGGTGAACTATGGCTACACCTTC
CDR3aa: CASSEILWGLVNYGYTF
j_gene: TRBJ1-2
d_gene: .
abundance: .
v_gene: TRBV2

CDR3nt: TGTGCCAGCAGCGTGGGCCGACCTTATTTT
CDR3aa: CASSVGRPYF
j_gene: TRBJ1-5
d_gene: .
abundance: .
v_gene: TRBV9

CDR3nt: TGTGCCAGCAGGGGCCAGGGGGCAGGCTTAACTGAAGCTTTCTTT
CDR3aa: CASRGQGAGLTEAFF
j_gene: TRBJ1-1
d_gene: TRBD1
abundance: .
v_gene: TRBV6-5

CDR3nt: TGCAGCGTTGTAGGGACTAGCGGGGGGGCCGAGCAGTTCTTC
CDR3aa: CSVVGTSGGAEQFF
j_gene: TRBJ2-1
d_gene: TRBD2
abundance: .
v_gene: TRBV29-1

CDR3nt: TGCGCCAGCAGCCAAGGAGCGGGGGGGGCAGATACGCAGTATTTT
CDR3aa: CASSQGAGGADTQYF
j_gene: TRBJ2-3
d_gene: TRBD2
abundance: .
v_gene: TRBV4-1

CDR3nt: TGTGCCAGCAGTTATAGCACCGGGGAGCTGTTTTTT
CDR3aa: CASSYSTGELFF
j_gene: TRBJ2-2
d_gene: .
abundance: .
v_gene: TRBV6-5

CDR3nt: TGTGCCAGCAGCCCTCTTGGAGGGGCGTTGAGAGACACTGAAGCTTTCTTT
CDR3aa: CASSPLGGALRDTEAFF
j_gene: TRBJ1-1
d_gene: .
abundance: .
v_gene: TRBV7-8

CDR3nt: TGCGCCAGCAGCTTATACAGGGGGCTAAATGAAAAACTGTTTTTT
CDR3aa: CASSLYRGLNEKLFF
j_gene: TRBJ1-4
d_gene: TRBD1
abundance: .
v_gene: TRBV5-1

CDR3nt: TGTGCCAGCAGTCCCGGGACTGCGACCTACGAGCAGTACTTC
CDR3aa: CASSPGTATYEQYF
j_gene: TRBJ2-7
d_gene: .
abundance: .
v_gene: TRBV28

CDR3nt: TGTGCCAGCAGCCCCTCCCCAACCTTAACTACCGGGGAGCTGTTTTTT
CDR3aa: CASSPSPTLTTGELFF
j_gene: TRBJ2-2
d_gene: .
abundance: .
v_gene: TRBV13

CDR3nt: TGTGCCAGCAGCGTAGACAGAAGCCGAACTGAAGCTTTCTTT
CDR3aa: CASSVDRSRTEAFF
j_gene: TRBJ1-1
d_gene: .
abundance: .
v_gene: TRBV7-2

CDR3nt: TGTGCCAGCAGGAAGCTACTAGCCGATGAGCAGTTCTTC
CDR3aa: CASRKLLADEQFF
j_gene: TRBJ2-1
d_gene: .
abundance: .
v_gene: TRBV6-5

CDR3nt: TGTGCCAGCAGTTTACCCGACAGGCCCGCGGGTGGCTACACCTTC
CDR3aa: CASSLPDRPAGGYTF
j_gene: TRBJ1-2
d_gene: .
abundance: .
v_gene: TRBV28

CDR3nt: TGCGCCAGCAGCCCCGGGACAGGGGGCGGGGGGACCCAGTACTTC
CDR3aa: CASSPGTGGGGTQYF
j_gene: TRBJ2-5
d_gene: TRBD1
abundance: once
v_gene: TRBV5-1

CDR3nt: TGCGCCAGCAGCCAAGATGGGGGGGCTGGGGCCAACGTCCTGACTTTC
CDR3aa: CASSQDGGAGANVLTF
j_gene: TRBJ2-6
d_gene: TRBD2
abundance: .
v_gene: TRBV4-1

CDR3nt: TGTGCCAGCAGTCTTCGGGACAGAAACACCGGGGAGCTGTTTTTT
CDR3aa: CASSLRDRNTGELFF
j_gene: TRBJ2-2
d_gene: TRBD1
abundance: .
v_gene: TRBV6-1

CDR3nt: TGTGCCAGCAGAGAGGACACCCCAGAGACCCAGTACTTC
CDR3aa: CASREDTPETQYF
j_gene: TRBJ2-5
d_gene: .
abundance: .
v_gene: TRBV6-1

CDR3nt: TGTGCCAGCAGTTATACTAGCGGGAGCACAGATACGCAGTATTTT
CDR3aa: CASSYTSGSTDTQYF
j_gene: TRBJ2-3
d_gene: TRBD2
abundance: once
v_gene: TRBV6-4

CDR3nt: TGTGCCAGCAGTCTCTACTCTGGAAACACCATATATTTT
CDR3aa: CASSLYSGNTIYF
j_gene: TRBJ1-3
d_gene: .
abundance: .
v_gene: TRBV6-5

CDR3nt: TGCGCCCCACGACCCTGGGCGAAACTGTTTTTT
CDR3aa: CAPRPWAKLFF
j_gene: TRBJ1-4
d_gene: .
abundance: few
v_gene: TRBV4-1

CDR3nt: TGCGCCAGTCACCTCTTGGGACAGGGGACCCCTGCCTCCTACAATGAGCAGTTCTTC
CDR3aa: CASHLLGQGTPASYNEQFF
j_gene: TRBJ2-1
d_gene: TRBD1
abundance: .
v_gene: TRBV5-1

CDR3nt: TGTGCCAGTAGTATACTTTCTATACCTGGTCATAGCGGGAGGATTAAGGCCGGGGAGCTGTTTTTT
CDR3aa: CASSILSIPGHSGRIKAGELFF
j_gene: TRBJ2-2
d_gene: TRBD2
abundance: .
v_gene: TRBV19

CDR3nt: TGCGCCAGCAGCTTGGCCGGGGGGACTAGCGGCTACGAGCAGTACTTC
CDR3aa: CASSLAGGTSGYEQYF
j_gene: TRBJ2-7
d_gene: TRBD2
abundance: .
v_gene: TRBV5-1

CDR3nt: TGTGCCAGTAGTATAACACAGGGACCTAATCAGCCCCAGCATTTT
CDR3aa: CASSITQGPNQPQHF
j_gene: TRBJ1-5
d_gene: .
abundance: few
v_gene: TRBV19

CDR3nt: TGTGCCAGCAGCCCGCCGGCGGGGGCACATACGCAGTATTTT
CDR3aa: CASSPPAGAHTQYF
j_gene: TRBJ2-3
d_gene: .
abundance: .
v_gene: TRBV5-8

CDR3nt: TGTGCCAGCAGCTTAATCCCGATGGAGGGGTTAAACGGCTACACCTTC
CDR3aa: CASSLIPMEGLNGYTF
j_gene: TRBJ1-2
d_gene: .
abundance: .
v_gene: TRBV7-2

CDR3nt: TGTGCCACCGGTATCAAGCGGGGGGTGGACAATGAGCAGTTCTTC
CDR3aa: CATGIKRGVDNEQFF
j_gene: TRBJ2-1
d_gene: TRBD2
abundance: .
v_gene: TRBV10-3

CDR3nt: TGTGCCAGCAGTTACTCGAGTCCGTACAATGAGCAGTTCTTC
CDR3aa: CASSYSSPYNEQFF
j_gene: TRBJ2-1
d_gene: .
abundance: .
v_gene: TRBV6-5

CDR3nt: TGCGCCAGCAGCCAATTAGTAACAGGGGGCCGCGGCTACACCTTC
CDR3aa: CASSQLVTGGRGYTF
j_gene: TRBJ1-2
d_gene: TRBD1
abundance: few
v_gene: TRBV4-1

CDR3nt: TGTGCCTGGAGTGTAGAAGGAGCGGGTTTGGGTGACTATGGCTACACCTTC
CDR3aa: CAWSVEGAGLGDYGYTF
j_gene: TRBJ1-2
d_gene: .
abundance: once
v_gene: TRBV30

CDR3nt: TGTGCCTGGAGCACAGGCAGGGGTTTTTCCACTAATGAAAAACTGTTTTTT
CDR3aa: CAWSTGRGFSTNEKLFF
j_gene: TRBJ1-4
d_gene: .
abundance: .
v_gene: TRBV30

CDR3nt: TGTGCCAGCAGGAGCCGGGAGGTCTCCTACGAGCAGTACTTC
CDR3aa: CASRSREVSYEQYF
j_gene: TRBJ2-7
d_gene: TRBD2
abundance: .
v_gene: TRBV6-5